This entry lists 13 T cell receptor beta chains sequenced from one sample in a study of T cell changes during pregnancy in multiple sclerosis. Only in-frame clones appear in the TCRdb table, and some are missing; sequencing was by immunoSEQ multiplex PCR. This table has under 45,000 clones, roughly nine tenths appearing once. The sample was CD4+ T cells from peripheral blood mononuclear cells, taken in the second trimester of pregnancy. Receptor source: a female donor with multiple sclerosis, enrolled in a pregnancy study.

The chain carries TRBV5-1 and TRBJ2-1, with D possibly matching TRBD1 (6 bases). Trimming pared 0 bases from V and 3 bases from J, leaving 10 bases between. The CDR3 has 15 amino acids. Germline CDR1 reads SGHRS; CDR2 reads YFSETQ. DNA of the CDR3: TGCGCCAGCAGCTTGGTACAGGGAGTCTACAATGAGCAGTTCTTC. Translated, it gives CASSLVQGVYNEQFF. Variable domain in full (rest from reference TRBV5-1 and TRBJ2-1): KAGVTQTPRYLIKTRGQQVTLSCSPISGHRSVSWYQQTPGQGLQFLFEYFSETQRNKGNFPGRFSGRQFSNSRSEMNVSTLELGDSALYLCASSLVQGVYNEQFFGPGTRLTVL.

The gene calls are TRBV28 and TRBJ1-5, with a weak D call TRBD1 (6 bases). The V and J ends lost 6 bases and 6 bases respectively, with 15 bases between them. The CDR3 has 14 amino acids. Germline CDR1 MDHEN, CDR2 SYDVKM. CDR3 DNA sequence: TGTGCCAGCAGCAAGAACAGGGTCGGTCAGCCCCAGCATTTT. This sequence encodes CASSKNRVGQPQHF.

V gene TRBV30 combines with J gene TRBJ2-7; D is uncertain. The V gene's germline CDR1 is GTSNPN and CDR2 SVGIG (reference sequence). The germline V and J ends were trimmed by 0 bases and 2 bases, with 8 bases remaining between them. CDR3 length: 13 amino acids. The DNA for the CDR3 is TGTGCCTGGAGTGTTGGCCTCCCCTACGAGCAGTACTTC. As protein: CAWSVGLPYEQYF.

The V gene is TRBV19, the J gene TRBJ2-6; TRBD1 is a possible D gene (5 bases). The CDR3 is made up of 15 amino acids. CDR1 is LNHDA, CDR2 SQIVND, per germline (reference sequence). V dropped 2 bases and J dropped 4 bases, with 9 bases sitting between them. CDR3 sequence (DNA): TGTGCCAGTAGTATACAAGGGGTCGGGGCCAACGTCCTGACTTTC. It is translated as CASSIQGVGANVLTF.

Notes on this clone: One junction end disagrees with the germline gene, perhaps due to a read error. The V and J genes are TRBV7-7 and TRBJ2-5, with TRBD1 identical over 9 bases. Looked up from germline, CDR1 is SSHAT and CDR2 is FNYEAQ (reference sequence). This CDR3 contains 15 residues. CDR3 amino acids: CASSSLRTGDATQYF. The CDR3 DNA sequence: TGTGCTAGCAGCTCTCTCCGGACAGGGGACGCGACCCAGTACTTC.

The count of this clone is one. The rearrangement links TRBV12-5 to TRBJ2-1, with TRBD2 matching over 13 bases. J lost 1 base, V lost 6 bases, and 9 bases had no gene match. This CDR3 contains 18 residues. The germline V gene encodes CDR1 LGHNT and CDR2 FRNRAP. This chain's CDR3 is CASGQGTSGKGSYNEQFF. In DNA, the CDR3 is TGTGCTAGTGGCCAAGGGACTAGCGGGAAAGGGTCCTACAATGAGCAGTTCTTC. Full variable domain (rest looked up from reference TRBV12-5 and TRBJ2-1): DARVTQTPRHKVTEMGQEVTMRCQPILGHNTVFWYRQTMMQGLELLAYFRNRAPLDDSGMPKDRFSAEMPDATLATLKIQPSEPRDSAVYFCASGQGTSGKGSYNEQFFGPGTRLTVL.

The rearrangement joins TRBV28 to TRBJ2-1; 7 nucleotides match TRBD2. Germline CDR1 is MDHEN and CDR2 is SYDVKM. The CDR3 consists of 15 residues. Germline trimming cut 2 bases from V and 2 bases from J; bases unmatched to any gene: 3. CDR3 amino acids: CASSLVSGAYNEQFF. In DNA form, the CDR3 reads TGTGCCAGCAGTTTAGTGAGCGGGGCCTACAATGAGCAGTTCTTC.

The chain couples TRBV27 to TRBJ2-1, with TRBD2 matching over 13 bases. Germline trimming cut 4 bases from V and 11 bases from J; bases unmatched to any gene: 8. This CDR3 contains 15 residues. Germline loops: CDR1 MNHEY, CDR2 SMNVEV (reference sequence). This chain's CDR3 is CASSSRLTSGRKQFF. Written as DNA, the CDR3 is TGTGCCAGCAGTTCGAGATTGACTAGCGGGAGGAAGCAGTTCTTC.

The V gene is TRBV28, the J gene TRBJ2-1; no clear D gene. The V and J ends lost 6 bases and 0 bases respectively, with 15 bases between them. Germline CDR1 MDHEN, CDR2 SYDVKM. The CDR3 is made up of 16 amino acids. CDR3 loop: CASRTSDAFSYNEQFF. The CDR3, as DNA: TGTGCCAGCAGAACCAGCGACGCCTTCTCCTACAATGAGCAGTTCTTC.

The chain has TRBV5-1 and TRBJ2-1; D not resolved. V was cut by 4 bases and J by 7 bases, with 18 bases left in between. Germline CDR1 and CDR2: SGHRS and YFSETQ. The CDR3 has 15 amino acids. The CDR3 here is CASSTNSLYQNEQFF. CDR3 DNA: TGCGCCAGCAGCACCAACAGTTTGTATCAGAATGAGCAGTTCTTC.

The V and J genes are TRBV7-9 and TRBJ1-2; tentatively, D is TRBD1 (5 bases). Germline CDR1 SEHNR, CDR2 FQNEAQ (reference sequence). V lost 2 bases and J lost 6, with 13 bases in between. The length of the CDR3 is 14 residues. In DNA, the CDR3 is TGTGCCAGCAGCTTACAGGCGGGGCTTGATGGCTACACCTTC. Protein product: CASSLQAGLDGYTF.

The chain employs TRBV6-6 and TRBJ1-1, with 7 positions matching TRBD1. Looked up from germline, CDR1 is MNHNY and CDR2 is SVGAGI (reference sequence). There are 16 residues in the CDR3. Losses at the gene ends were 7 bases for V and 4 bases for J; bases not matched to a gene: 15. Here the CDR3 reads CASIHKGRGQSTEAFF. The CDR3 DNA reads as TGTGCCAGCATCCACAAAGGTAGGGGGCAAAGCACTGAAGCTTTCTTT.

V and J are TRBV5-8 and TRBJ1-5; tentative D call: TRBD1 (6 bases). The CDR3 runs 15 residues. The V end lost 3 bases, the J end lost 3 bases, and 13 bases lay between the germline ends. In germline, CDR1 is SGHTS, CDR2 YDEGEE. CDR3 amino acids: CASSSARGSNQPQHF. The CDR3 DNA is TGTGCCAGCAGCTCGGCCAGGGGATCCAATCAGCCCCAGCATTTT. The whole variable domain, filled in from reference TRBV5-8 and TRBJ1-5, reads EAGVTQSPTHLIKTRGQQATLRCSPISGHTSVYWYQQALGLGLQFLLWYDEGEERNRGNFPPRFSGRQFPNYSSELNVNALELEDSALYLCASSSARGSNQPQHFGDGTRLSIL.